The clone carrying this TCR beta chain was seen just once. Antigen unknown. The sample is drawn from a study of T cell responses to AZD1222 COVID-19 vaccine. Whole-study results and caveats: No repertoire was sampled before or during the peak T cell response, only after it. Close to half of spike-specific TCRs reportedly recognize unmutated variant regions.

Generated by immunoSEQ multiplex PCR, the TCRdb table keeps only in-frame clones and is missing some. The data contain about 180,000 clones, approximately 94% of them singletons. The CDR3 contains 16 residues. V was clipped by 0 bases and J by 0 bases, with 9 bases between them. CDR1 ENHRY and CDR2 SYGVKD come from the germline V gene. Second-dose intervals of approximately 4 or approximately 12 weeks were pooled. The gene calls are TRBV10-3 and TRBJ1-5; the D is unclear. The sequencing here drew on peripheral blood, taken 28 days after the second AZD1222 dose. The receptor was derived from an adult who received the AZD1222 COVID-19 vaccine. In nucleotides, the CDR3 is TGTGCCATCAGTGAGTCGAGGGCTGATAGCAATCAGCCCCAGCATTTT. Translating gives CAISESRADSNQPQHF.